The 26 T cell receptor beta chains listed next were all sequenced from one sample in a study of T cells expressing NK-cell markers. TCRdb reprocessed the 5' RACE reads and reports one entry per CDR3 protein, with no DNA. This repertoire includes about 400,000 distinct CDR3 sequences. The specimen was blood T cells: a sorted CD56 or NKG2C T cell subset, CD4+ or CD8+ T cells, or bulk PBMC T cells (not recorded which). The receptors were gathered from a woman between 50 and 59 years old in good health.

The chain carries TRBV9 and TRBJ1-6; as DNA is missing, the TRBD1 call by TCRdb cannot be tested. From germline, CDR1 is SGDLS and CDR2 YYNGEE. The CDR3 has 15 amino acids. CDR3: CASSAPGQDNSPLHF.

The chain joins TRBV15 to TRBJ2-4. The CDR3 covers 14 residues. Germline V lookup: CDR1 LNHNV, CDR2 YYDKDF (reference sequence). The CDR3 sequence: CATSSASAKNIQYF.

The chain employs TRBV20-1 and TRBJ2-1; TCRdb proposes TRBD2, but this gene call is untestable without DNA. The CDR3 covers 16 residues. Germline V gene lookup returns CDR1 DFQATT and CDR2 SNEGSKA (reference sequence). This CDR3 reads CSALRLVSVGGGEQFF.

The chain links TRBV20-1 to TRBJ1-2. Looked up from germline, CDR1 is DFQATT and CDR2 is SNEGSKA (reference sequence). This CDR3 has 14 amino acids. CDR3 sequence reads: CSADPPDSRYGYTF.

The CDR3 sequence is CSAPTAGANVLTF. This sequence joins TRBV20-1 and TRBJ2-6. The CDR3 extends over 13 amino acids. Per germline, CDR1 DFQATT and CDR2 SNEGSKA (reference sequence).

The chain is built from TRBV7-9 and TRBJ2-3; lacking DNA, the TRBD1 call made by TCRdb goes unchecked. This CDR3 comprises 15 residues. The germline V gene encodes CDR1 SEHNR and CDR2 FQNEAQ (reference sequence). The CDR3 is CASSHWEKGPDTQYF. The full variable domain, rest sourced from reference TRBV7-9 and TRBJ2-3, is DTGVSQNPRHKITKRGQNVTFRCDPISEHNRLYWYRQTLGQGPEFLTYFQNEAQLEKSRLLSDRFSAERPKGSFSTLEIQRTEQGDSAMYLCASSHWEKGPDTQYFGPGTRLTVL.

The chain employs TRBV29-1 and TRBJ1-1; TCRdb gives TRBD1 as the D gene, but with no DNA this cannot be confirmed. The CDR3 contains 12 residues. Per germline, CDR1 SQVTM and CDR2 ANQGSEA. CDR3 region: CSARTGNTEAFF.

The chain links TRBV27 to TRBJ2-7. Germline V gene sequence: CDR1 MNHEY, CDR2 SMNVEV (reference sequence). CDR3 length equals 13 residues. CDR3 in amino acids: CASSLRMTYEQYF.

V gene TRBV12-3 or TRBV12-4 combines with J gene TRBJ2-3; TCRdb lists TRBD2, though no DNA is available to test this call. This CDR3 has 14 amino acids. CDR3: CASGREGPTDTQYF.

V usage is TRBV29-1 and J usage is TRBJ2-3; TCRdb calls TRBD1, which cannot be checked without DNA. Looked up from germline, CDR1 is SQVTM and CDR2 is ANQGSEA. The CDR3 covers 13 residues. CDR3 residues: CSAGTGGTDTQYF.

V usage is TRBV5-1 and J usage is TRBJ1-3. CDR3 length: 13 residues. Germline CDR1 is SGHRS and CDR2 is YFSETQ. CDR3 amino acids: CASSLSPGNTIYF.

This sequence joins TRBV6-2 or TRBV6-3 and TRBJ2-5; TCRdb indicates TRBD2, and absent DNA this call remains unverified. Per germline, CDR1 MNHEY and CDR2 SVGEGT. CDR3 length: 15 amino acids. Here the CDR3 reads CASSLSGSPGETQYF.

The chain combines TRBV3-1 with TRBJ2-6; with no DNA, the TCRdb D assignment of TRBD1 cannot be verified. The CDR3 sequence is 17 residues long. CDR1 is LGHDT, CDR2 YNNKEL, per germline (reference sequence). The CDR3 is CASSPGTGRSGANVLTF.

V is TRBV4-1 and J is TRBJ2-2; TCRdb gives TRBD2 as the D gene, but with no DNA this cannot be confirmed. CDR1 is MGHRA and CDR2 is YSYEKL in the germline V gene. This CDR3 region has 18 residues. CDR3 region: CASSQEKGGRPNTGELFF.

V is TRBV5-1 and J is TRBJ1-1; TCRdb's D call, TRBD1, is unchecked because there is no DNA. CDR1 SGHRS and CDR2 YFSETQ come from the germline V gene. The CDR3 runs to 14 residues. The CDR3 sequence is CASSLTRTGYEAFF. The whole variable domain, filled in from reference TRBV5-1 and TRBJ1-1, reads KAGVTQTPRYLIKTRGQQVTLSCSPISGHRSVSWYQQTPGQGLQFLFEYFSETQRNKGNFPGRFSGRQFSNSRSEMNVSTLELGDSALYLCASSLTRTGYEAFFGQGTRLTVV.

V and J are TRBV6-5 and TRBJ1-1; lacking DNA, the TRBD1 call made by TCRdb goes unchecked. The CDR3 covers 14 residues. Looked up from germline, CDR1 is MNHEY and CDR2 is SVGAGI. The CDR3 loop is CASSSVGGRTEAFF.

This chain uses TRBV4-2 with TRBJ2-3; TCRdb's D call, TRBD1, is unchecked because there is no DNA. Germline V CDR1 and CDR2: LGHNA, YNFKEQ. This CDR3 contains 15 residues. The chain's CDR3 is CASSQESRDADTQYF.

The V call is TRBV5-1, the J call TRBJ2-2; TCRdb's D gene call, TRBD1, goes unchecked for lack of DNA. The CDR3 covers 17 residues. CDR1 is SGHRS and CDR2 is YFSETQ in the germline V gene. This CDR3 reads CASSLRGRPPLAGELFF.

This chain joins TRBV11-3 and TRBJ2-1; as DNA is missing, the TRBD2 call by TCRdb cannot be tested. CDR1 and CDR2 (germline): SGHNT, YENEEA. CDR3 length: 15 residues. The CDR3 loop is CASSDSGFRGHEQFF. Complete variable domain (other parts from reference TRBV11-3 and TRBJ2-1): EAGVVQSPRYKIIEKKQPVAFWCNPISGHNTLYWYLQNLGQGPELLIRYENEEAVDDSQLPKDRFSAERLKGVDSTLKIQPAELGDSAVYLCASSDSGFRGHEQFFGPGTRLTVL.

The gene calls are TRBV4-2 and TRBJ2-5; TCRdb's D gene call, TRBD2, goes unchecked for lack of DNA. There are 18 residues in the CDR3. The germline gives CDR1 LGHNA, CDR2 YNFKEQ. The chain's CDR3 is CASSQGRQREDYQETQYF.

The rearrangement links TRBV29-1 to TRBJ2-5; the D call from TCRdb, TRBD2, cannot be confirmed without DNA. The CDR3 extends over 12 amino acids. Germline CDR1 and CDR2: SQVTM and ANQGSEA. CDR3 loop: CSVGSSGRTQYF.

The V call is TRBV20-1, the J call TRBJ2-3; TCRdb lists TRBD1, though no DNA is available to test this call. The CDR3 length is 13 residues. The germline V gene encodes CDR1 DFQATT and CDR2 SNEGSKA (reference sequence). This CDR3 is CSGGQEITDTQYF.

This rearrangement joins TRBV12-3 or TRBV12-4 to TRBJ2-3; TCRdb outputs TRBD1, but without DNA this stays unchecked. The CDR3 consists of 17 residues. The CDR3 spells CASSLVGAGLSTDTQYF.

V and J are TRBV7-8 and TRBJ1-1; TCRdb reports TRBD1, a call that lacks DNA to check it against. This CDR3 is 12 amino acids long. The germline V gene has CDR1 SGHVS and CDR2 FQNEAQ. The chain's CDR3 is CASSQYPGGAFF.

This chain joins TRBV11-2 and TRBJ1-4; TCRdb's D gene call, TRBD1, goes unchecked for lack of DNA. Germline assignment: CDR1 SGHAT and CDR2 FQNNGV. CDR3 length equals 17 residues. The CDR3 loop is CASSLDIRGRRNEKLFF.

J is TRBJ1-5 and V is TRBV30; TCRdb's D gene call, TRBD1, goes unchecked for lack of DNA. Germline CDR1 is GTSNPN and CDR2 is SVGIG (reference sequence). The CDR3 loop spans 13 amino acids. This CDR3 reads CAWRQGYNQPQHF.